This is a list of T cell receptor beta chains from one sample in a study of blood T cell repertoires in COVID-19. TCRdb keeps only in-frame clones here, not all; method: immunoSEQ multiplex PCR. Of roughly 110,000 clones detected, roughly 82% appear once; the ten largest clones hold around 8%. Sequencing was performed on peripheral blood. The receptors stem from a woman aged 40 to 50 with acute or convalescent COVID-19. Both conserved end residues are part of each CDR3. D genes are given only for firm matches. Expanded clones get a size class; other rows say once, few or many, or leave the size out.

D gene	clone size	V gene	J gene	CDR3 protein	CDR3 DNA
TRBD2	once	TRBV19	TRBJ2-2	CASRWNGGRAGELFF	TGTGCCAGTAGATGGAACGGGGGGAGGGCCGGGGAGCTGTTTTTT
-	-	TRBV5-4	TRBJ2-2	CASSRESTGELFF	TGTGCCAGCAGCAGGGAGTCCACCGGGGAGCTGTTTTTT
-	-	TRBV3-1/TRBV3-2	TRBJ2-5	CASSQDPSVETQYF	TGTGCCAGCAGCCAAGATCCTAGCGTGGAGACCCAGTACTTC
TRBD1	-	TRBV4-1	TRBJ1-1	CASSQGTGTSMNTEAFF	TGCGCCAGCAGCCAAGGGACAGGGACCTCCATGAACACTGAAGCTTTCTTT
TRBD1	-	TRBV6-5	TRBJ1-2	CASSRTGEGLGYTF	TGTGCCAGCAGTCGGACAGGGGAAGGACTTGGCTACACCTTC
-	few	TRBV7-8	TRBJ1-2	CASSPDGLGYTF	TGTGCCAGCAGCCCAGACGGGTTAGGCTACACCTTC
-	-	TRBV5-1	TRBJ2-2	CASSGSLTGELFF	TGCGCCAGCAGCGGTAGCTTAACCGGGGAGCTGTTTTTT
TRBD1	-	TRBV9	TRBJ1-1	CAGSFPPTKTGYTEAFF	TGTGCCGGATCGTTCCCCCCAACTAAGACAGGGTACACTGAAGCTTTCTTT
-	-	TRBV18	TRBJ1-1	CASSPLQGGTEAFF	TGTGCCAGCTCACCCCTACAGGGTGGCACTGAAGCTTTCTTT
TRBD1	-	TRBV5-1	TRBJ2-1	CASRSTLGQKDEQFF	TGCGCCAGCAGATCAACCCTGGGACAGAAGGATGAGCAGTTCTTC
-	-	TRBV19	TRBJ1-2	CASSILETTNYGYTF	TGTGCCAGTAGTATCCTGGAGACTACTAACTATGGCTACACCTTC
TRBD2	-	TRBV6-6	TRBJ2-7	CASSYSGGTYEQYF	TGTGCCAGCAGTTACAGCGGGGGAACCTACGAGCAGTACTTC
-	-	TRBV5-8	TRBJ2-3	CASSRRGPDTQYF	TGTGCCAGCAGCCGGAGGGGGCCAGATACGCAGTATTTT
-	-	TRBV7-8	TRBJ1-2	CASSLGLGASSAYTF	TGTGCCAGCAGCTTAGGGTTGGGGGCCTCAAGTGCCTACACCTTC
-	-	TRBV2	TRBJ2-7	CASSALGRAVYEQYF	TGTGCCAGCAGTGCGTTGGGCAGGGCGGTCTACGAGCAGTACTTC
TRBD1	-	TRBV20-1	TRBJ1-2	CSASEDRGSYGYTF	TGCAGTGCTAGTGAGGACAGGGGTTCGTATGGCTACACCTTC
TRBD1	-	TRBV6-1	TRBJ1-5	CASSEMGQYSNQPQHF	TGTGCCAGCAGTGAAATGGGACAGTATAGCAATCAGCCCCAGCATTTT
-	-	TRBV19	TRBJ2-1	CASSIKGVGVHNEQFF	TGTGCCAGTAGTATAAAGGGGGTTGGCGTGCACAATGAGCAGTTCTTC
-	-	TRBV5-4	TRBJ2-2	CASSLDIATGELFF	TGTGCCAGCAGCTTGGATATAGCCACCGGGGAGCTGTTTTTT
TRBD2	-	TRBV4-2	TRBJ2-7	CASSQDAGLSGGANF	TGTGCCAGCAGCCAAGATGCGGGACTAAGCGGGGGGGCGAACTTC
-	-	TRBV5-1	TRBJ1-1	CASAVEVANTEAFF	TGCGCCAGCGCGGTGGAGGTTGCGAACACTGAAGCTTTCTTT
TRBD2	-	TRBV6-5	TRBJ2-5	CASSGQASGEETQYF	TGTGCCAGCTCAGGTCAGGCTAGCGGAGAAGAGACCCAGTACTTC
TRBD2	few	TRBV5-5	TRBJ2-1	CASSHELAGEYNEQFF	TGTGCCAGCAGCCACGAACTAGCGGGGGAATACAATGAGCAGTTCTTC
-	-	TRBV5-6	TRBJ1-1	CASSPLEVGGTAFF	TGTGCCAGCAGCCCACTTGAGGTAGGAGGTACGGCTTTCTTT